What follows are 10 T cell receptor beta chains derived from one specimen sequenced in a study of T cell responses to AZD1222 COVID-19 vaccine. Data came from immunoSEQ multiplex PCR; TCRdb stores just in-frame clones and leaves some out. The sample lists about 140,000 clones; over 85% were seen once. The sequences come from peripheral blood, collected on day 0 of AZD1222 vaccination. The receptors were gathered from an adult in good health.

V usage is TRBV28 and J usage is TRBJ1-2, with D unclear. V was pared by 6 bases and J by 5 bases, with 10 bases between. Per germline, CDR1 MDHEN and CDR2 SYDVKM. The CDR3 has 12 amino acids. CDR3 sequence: CASSRRGYGYTF. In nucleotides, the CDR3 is TGTGCCAGCAGCCGAAGAGGGTATGGCTACACCTTC.

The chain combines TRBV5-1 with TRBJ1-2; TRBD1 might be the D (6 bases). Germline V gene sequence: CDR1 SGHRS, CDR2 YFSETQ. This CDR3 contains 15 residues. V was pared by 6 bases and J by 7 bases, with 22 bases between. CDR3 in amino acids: CASNILQGSPSGYTF. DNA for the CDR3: TGCGCCAGCAACATCTTACAGGGTTCCCCTTCTGGCTACACCTTC.

The CDR3 sequence: CASTPLRTNTEAFF. As DNA, the CDR3 is TGTGCCAGCACGCCCCTTCGGACCAACACTGAAGCTTTCTTT. The J gene is TRBJ1-1, the V gene TRBV6-5; D remains ambiguous. Trimming took off 7 bases at V and 2 bases at J, with 14 bases between the two ends. The germline CDR1 and CDR2 sequences are MNHEY and SVGAGI. This CDR3 has 14 residues.

The CDR3: CASSPQGLAYEQYF. In nucleotides, the CDR3 is TGTGCCAGCTCACCACAGGGCCTGGCCTACGAGCAGTACTTC. The chain recombines TRBV18 with TRBJ2-7, with D unresolved. The germline V and J ends were trimmed by 1 base and 2 bases, with 9 bases remaining between them. This CDR3 is built from 14 residues. CDR1 and CDR2 from the germline V gene are KGHSH and LQKENI.

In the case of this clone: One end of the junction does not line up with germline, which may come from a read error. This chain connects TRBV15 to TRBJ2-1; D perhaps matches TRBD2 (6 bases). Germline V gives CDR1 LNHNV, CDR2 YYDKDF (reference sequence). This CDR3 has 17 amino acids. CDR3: CATSREGFSGRYNEQFF. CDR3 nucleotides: TGTGCCACCAGCCGAGAGGGGTTTAGCGGAAGATACAATGAGCAGTTCTTC.

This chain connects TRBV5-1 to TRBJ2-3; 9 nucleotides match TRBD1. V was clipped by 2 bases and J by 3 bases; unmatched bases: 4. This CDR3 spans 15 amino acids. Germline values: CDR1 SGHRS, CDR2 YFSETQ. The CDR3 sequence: CASSLQGARTDTQYF. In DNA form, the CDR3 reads TGCGCCAGCAGCTTACAGGGGGCGCGGACAGATACGCAGTATTTT.

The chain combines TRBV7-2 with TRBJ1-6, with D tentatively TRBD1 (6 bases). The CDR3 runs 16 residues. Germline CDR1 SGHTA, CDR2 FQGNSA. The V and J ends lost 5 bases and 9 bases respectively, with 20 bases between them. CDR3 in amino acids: CASSTRNTLGGSPLHF. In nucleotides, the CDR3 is TGTGCCAGCAGCACCCGTAACACGTTAGGGGGTTCACCCCTCCACTTT.

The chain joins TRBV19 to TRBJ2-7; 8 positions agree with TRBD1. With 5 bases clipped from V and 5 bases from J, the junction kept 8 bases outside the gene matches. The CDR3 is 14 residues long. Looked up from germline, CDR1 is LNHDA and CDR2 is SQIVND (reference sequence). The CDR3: CASSLTGVADEQYF. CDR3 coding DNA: TGTGCCAGTAGTCTGACAGGGGTTGCGGACGAGCAGTACTTC. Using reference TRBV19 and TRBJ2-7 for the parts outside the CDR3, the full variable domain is DGGITQSPKYLFRKEGQNVTLSCEQNLNHDAMYWYRQDPGQGLRLIYYSQIVNDFQKGDIAEGYSVSREKKESFPLTVTSAQKNPTAFYLCASSLTGVADEQYFGPGTRLTVT.

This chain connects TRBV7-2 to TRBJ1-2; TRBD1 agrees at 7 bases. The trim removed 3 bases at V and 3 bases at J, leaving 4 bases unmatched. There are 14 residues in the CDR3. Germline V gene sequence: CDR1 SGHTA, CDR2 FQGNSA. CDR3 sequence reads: CASSLGTAYYGYTF. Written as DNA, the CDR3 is TGTGCCAGCAGCTTGGGGACAGCCTACTATGGCTACACCTTC.

The CDR3 here is CASSDWAGLSSYEQYF. The CDR3 DNA reads TGTGCCAGCAGTGACTGGGCGGGACTCAGCTCCTACGAGCAGTACTTC. The chain employs TRBV6-4 and TRBJ2-7; a possible D gene is TRBD2 (6 bases). V lost 1 base and J lost 0, with 13 bases in between. The germline CDR1 and CDR2 sequences are MRHNA and SNTAGT. The CDR3 contains 16 residues.